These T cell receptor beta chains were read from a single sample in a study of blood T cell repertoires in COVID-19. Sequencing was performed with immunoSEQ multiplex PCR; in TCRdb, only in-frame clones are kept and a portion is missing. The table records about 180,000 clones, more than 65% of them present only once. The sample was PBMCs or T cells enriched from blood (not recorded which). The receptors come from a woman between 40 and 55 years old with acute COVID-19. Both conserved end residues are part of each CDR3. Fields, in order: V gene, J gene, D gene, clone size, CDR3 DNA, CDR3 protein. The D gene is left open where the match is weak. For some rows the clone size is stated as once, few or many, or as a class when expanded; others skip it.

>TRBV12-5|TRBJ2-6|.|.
TGTGCTAGTGGTTTGGTAGTGTGGACTGGTGGGGCCAACGTCCTGACTTTC
CASGLVVWTGGANVLTF
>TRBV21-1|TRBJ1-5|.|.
TGTGCCAGCAGCAAAGGGGACAGGTCAAATCAGCCCCAGCATTTT
CASSKGDRSNQPQHF
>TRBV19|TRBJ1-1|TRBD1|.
TGTGCCAGTAGTTGGGGGACAGGTTCGATGGGGGTGAACACTGAAGCTTTCTTT
CASSWGTGSMGVNTEAFF
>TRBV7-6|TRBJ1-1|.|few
TGTGCCAGCAGCGAGCCAGGCGTTAACACTGAAGCTTTCTTT
CASSEPGVNTEAFF
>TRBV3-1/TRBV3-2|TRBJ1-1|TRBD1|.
TGTGCCAGCAGCCAAGATTTGAGGACAGGGGGACAGAACACTGAAGCTTTCTTT
CASSQDLRTGGQNTEAFF
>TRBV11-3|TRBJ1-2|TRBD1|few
TGTGCCAGCAGCCCATACCTCGGACAGGACGCTAACTATGGCTACACCTTC
CASSPYLGQDANYGYTF
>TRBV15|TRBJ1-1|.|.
TGTGCCACCGGACTGGGGATAAACACTGAAGCTTTCTTT
CATGLGINTEAFF
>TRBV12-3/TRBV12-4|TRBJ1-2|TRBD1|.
TGTGCCAGCAGGCCGAGGACAGGGGAAGGCTACACCTTC
CASRPRTGEGYTF
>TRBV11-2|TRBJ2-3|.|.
TGTGCCAGCAGCTCCATAAGACTCAGCGAAAGCACAGATACGCAGTATTTT
CASSSIRLSESTDTQYF
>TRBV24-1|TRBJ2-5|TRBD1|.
TGTGCCTCCGTACAGGGGGCAAAGACCCAGTACTTC
CASVQGAKTQYF
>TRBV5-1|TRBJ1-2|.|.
TGCGCCAGCAGCTTGGGCCAGCGGAACTATGGCTACACCTTC
CASSLGQRNYGYTF
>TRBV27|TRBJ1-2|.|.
TGTGCCAGCAGTTTATCCCCGACAGGAATCTATGGCTACACCTTC
CASSLSPTGIYGYTF
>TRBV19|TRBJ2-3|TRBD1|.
TGTGCCAGTAGCCGGACAGGGGGTAGACTCACAGATACGCAGTATTTT
CASSRTGGRLTDTQYF
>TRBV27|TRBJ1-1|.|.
TGTGCCAGCAGTTTAGGGCAGGTGGCTGAAGCTTTCTTT
CASSLGQVAEAFF
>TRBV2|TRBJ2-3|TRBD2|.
TGTGCCAGCAGTGAACTCGCGGGAGGGCCGGGTACGCAGTATTTT
CASSELAGGPGTQYF
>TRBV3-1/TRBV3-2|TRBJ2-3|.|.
TGTGCCAGCAGCCAATCCATGGGGGCGAGGAGCGTAGATACGCAGTATTTT
CASSQSMGARSVDTQYF
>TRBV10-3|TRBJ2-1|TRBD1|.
TGTGCCATCAGTGGGACAGGGGGCGCTGTCAATGAGCAGTTCTTC
CAISGTGGAVNEQFF
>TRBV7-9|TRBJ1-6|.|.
TGTGCCACCCAACGGGGTCGCTCCTATAATTCACCCCTCCACTTT
CATQRGRSYNSPLHF
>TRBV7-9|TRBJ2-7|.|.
TGTGCCAGCAGCCCGATGGAGGGTCTCGAGCAGTACTTC
CASSPMEGLEQYF
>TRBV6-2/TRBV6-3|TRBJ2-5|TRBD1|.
TGTGCCAGCAGTTACTGGGGACAGGGAGAGACCCAGTACTTC
CASSYWGQGETQYF
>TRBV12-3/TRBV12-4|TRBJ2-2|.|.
TGTGCCAGCACCCCCTGGGCGGGCGGGGAGCTGTTTTTT
CASTPWAGGELFF
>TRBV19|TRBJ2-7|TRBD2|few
TGTGCCAGTAGCTCCGGACTAGCGGGTTCCTACGAGCAGTACTTC
CASSSGLAGSYEQYF
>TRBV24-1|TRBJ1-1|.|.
TGTGCCACCGCCACCGCGGGGCATTCTGAAGCTTTCTTT
CATATAGHSEAFF
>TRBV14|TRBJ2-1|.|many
TGTGCCAGCAGCCCACTGGGGAGAGTTGAGCAGTTCTTC
CASSPLGRVEQFF
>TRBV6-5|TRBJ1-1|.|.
TGTGCCAGCAGCCGACTGGGCACTGAAGCTTTCTTT
CASSRLGTEAFF
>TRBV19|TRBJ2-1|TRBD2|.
TGTGCCAGTAGTGAACTAGCGCGCTCCTACAATGAGCAGTTCTTC
CASSELARSYNEQFF
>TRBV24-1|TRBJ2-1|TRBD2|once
TGTGCCACCAGTGATGCGGAAACGGGGACTACATGGCGGTTCTTC
CATSDAETGTTWRFF
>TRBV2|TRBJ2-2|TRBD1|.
TGTGCCAGCGCCGGACAGGGAATCACCGGGGAGCTGTTTTTT
CASAGQGITGELFF
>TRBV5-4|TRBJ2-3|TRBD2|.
TGTGCCAGCAGCTTGGGGACTAGCGGCACAGATACGCAGTATTTT
CASSLGTSGTDTQYF
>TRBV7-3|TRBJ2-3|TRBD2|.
TGTGCCAGCAGCTTGAGGTCCGGGGGGGGCGCTAGCACAGATACGCAGTATTTT
CASSLRSGGGASTDTQYF
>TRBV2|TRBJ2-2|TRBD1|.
TGTGCCAGCAGCCGGGACAGCGGCGTGACAGGGGAGCTGTTTTTT
CASSRDSGVTGELFF
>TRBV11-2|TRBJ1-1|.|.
TGTGCCAGCAGCAGTCAGGAGAACACTGAAGCTTTCTTT
CASSSQENTEAFF
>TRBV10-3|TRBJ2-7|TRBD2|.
TGTGCCATCAGCTCCGCCGGACTAGCGGGAGTGTCCTACGAGCAGTACTTC
CAISSAGLAGVSYEQYF
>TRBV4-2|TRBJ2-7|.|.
TGTGCCAGCAGCCCAGGGGGGAGCTACGAGCAGTACTTC
CASSPGGSYEQYF